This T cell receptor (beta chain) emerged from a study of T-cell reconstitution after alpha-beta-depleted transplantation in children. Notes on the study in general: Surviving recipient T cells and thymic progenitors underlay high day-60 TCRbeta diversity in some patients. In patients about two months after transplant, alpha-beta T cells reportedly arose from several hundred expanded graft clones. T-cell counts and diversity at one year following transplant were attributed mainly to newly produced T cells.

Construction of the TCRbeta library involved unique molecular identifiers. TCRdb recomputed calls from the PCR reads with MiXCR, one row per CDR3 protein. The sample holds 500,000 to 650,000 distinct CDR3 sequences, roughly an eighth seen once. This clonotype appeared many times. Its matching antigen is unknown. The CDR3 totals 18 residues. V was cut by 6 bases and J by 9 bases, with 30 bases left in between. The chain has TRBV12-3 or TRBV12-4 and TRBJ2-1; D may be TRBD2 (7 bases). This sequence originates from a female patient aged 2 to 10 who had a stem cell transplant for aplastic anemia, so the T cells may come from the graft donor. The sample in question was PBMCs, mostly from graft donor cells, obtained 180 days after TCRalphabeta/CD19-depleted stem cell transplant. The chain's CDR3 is CASSPVGGGSRGSGEQFF. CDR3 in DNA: TGTGCCAGCAGCCCTGTTGGGGGAGGGAGCAGGGGTAGTGGTGAGCAGTTCTTC.